This T cell receptor beta chain was found in a study of blood T cell repertoires in COVID-19. Study-wide background: Researchers got acute and convalescent COVID-19 samples from the United States, Italy and Spain. In each case, the material was cDNA or gDNA derived from T cells, B-cell-depleted T cells, or PBMCs.

Study processing details: Amplification of reference gene primers was used by the study to estimate nucleated cell counts. Using immunoSEQ multiplex PCR, the repertoire was profiled, and TCRdb retains in-frame clones only, with some absent. V and J calls and clone size come straight from that table; D and trimming were deduced from the DNA. The table lists 210,000 or so clones, about 88% of them singletons, with 6.2% in the top ten. With V trimmed by 6 bases and J by 7 bases, 8 bases remained unmatched. The germline gives CDR1 LNHDA, CDR2 SQIVND (reference sequence). This CDR3 has 13 residues. The rearrangement joins TRBV19 to TRBJ2-5; 7 bases align to TRBD1. The sequenced sample consisted of peripheral blood. The sequence derives from a woman aged 40 to 50 who had recovered from COVID-19. DNA of the CDR3: TGTGCCAGTAGCCAACGACAGGGTACGACCCAGTACTTC. It codes for CASSQRQGTTQYF.